The 28 T cell receptor beta chains reported below all come from one sample, sequenced in a study of T-cell reconstitution after alpha-beta-depleted transplantation in children (dated by TCRdb to 2016 to 2017). The library was produced with PCR. Sequencer: Illumina HiSeq 2500. To normalize quantification of the TCRbeta repertoire, the TCR libraries were built with molecular barcoding that relied on unique molecular identifiers. TCRdb redid the processing of the public reads, applying fastp at Q25 and MiXCR, and retained in-frame beta chains. Here each entry gathers all rows of one CDR3 protein and keeps the most common genes and DNA. For this sample the table gives approximately 300,000 distinct CDR3 sequences, of which around a tenth were detected only once. Less than 8% of the sample comes from the top ten. This specimen's treatment or condition label, per the study, means: allogeneic hematopoietic cell transplantation with graft depleted of TCRalphabeta T cells and CD19 B cells.

The sequenced sample was PBMCs, obtained before TCRalphabeta/CD19-depleted stem cell transplant. The origin of the receptors is a boy under three years old with acute myeloid leukemia, due to receive a stem cell transplant.

This clonotype was observed many times. The gene calls are TRBV7-2 and TRBJ2-7; 11 bases map to TRBD2. The ends lost 3 bases at V and 0 bases at J; junction bases unmatched: 10. This CDR3 comprises 18 residues. CDR1 and CDR2 (germline): SGHTA, FQGNSA. In DNA form, the CDR3 reads TGTGCCAGCAGCTTCTCTCTAGCGGGGGGCGGCGGCTCCTACGAGCAGTACTTC. It is translated as CASSFSLAGGGGSYEQYF.

On this clonotype: This sequence may be a read error, since a much larger clone differs from it by one base. V and J are TRBV3-1 and TRBJ2-7, with D possibly matching TRBD1 (5 bases). Looked up from germline, CDR1 is LGHDT and CDR2 is YNNKEL (reference sequence). The CDR3 loop spans 14 amino acids. This CDR3 is CASKGQSKGYEQHF. The CDR3 bases are TGTGCCAGCAAAGGACAAAGCAAAGGCTACGAGCAGCACTTC.

This clonotype was observed at least ten times. J is TRBJ2-7 and V is TRBV9, with TRBD1 matching over 7 bases. Per germline, CDR1 SGDLS and CDR2 YYNGEE. The CDR3 extends over 15 amino acids. V was pared by 2 bases and J by 4 bases, with 9 bases of the junction left unmatched. CDR3 protein: CASSVEGTDTYEQYF. The CDR3 nucleotides are TGTGCCAGCAGCGTCGAAGGGACAGACACATACGAGCAGTACTTC.

A word on this clonotype: A much larger clone differs from this one at a single base, so this may be a read error. This sequence joins TRBV28 and TRBJ2-7, with unresolved D. CDR3 size: 13 residues. Germline V gene lookup returns CDR1 MDHEN and CDR2 SYDVKM. The CDR3 here is CARSFKRHYEQYF. Written as DNA, the CDR3 is TGTGCCAGAAGTTTTAAGCGACACTACGAGCAGTACTTC.

This clonotype was observed many times. The V call is TRBV7-2, the J call TRBJ1-1; D not resolved. Trimming took off 3 bases at V and 1 base at J, with 9 bases between the two ends. Germline V gives CDR1 SGHTA, CDR2 FQGNSA. This CDR3 comprises 14 residues. CDR3 loop: CASSFMRQNTEAFF. The CDR3 nucleotides are TGTGCCAGCAGCTTTATGAGACAGAACACTGAAGCTTTCTTT.

The sample holds many counts of this clonotype. The CDR3 nucleotides read TGTGCCAGCAGCCCCGCCCATCACCGGGTCACCGGGGAGCTGTTTTTT. Its protein is CASSPAHHRVTGELFF. The V and J genes are TRBV25-1 and TRBJ2-2; unclear D gene. CDR3 length: 16 amino acids. Germline values: CDR1 MGHDK, CDR2 SYGVNS. V lost 6 bases to trimming and J lost 4 bases, with 18 bases between them.

This clonotype was counted only a few times. The V call is TRBV6-5, the J call TRBJ1-1; the D is unclear. The CDR3 has 13 residues. Trimming pared 8 bases from V and 4 bases from J, leaving 14 bases between. In germline, CDR1 is MNHEY, CDR2 SVGAGI. The CDR3: CASLYGRATEAFF. Here the CDR3 DNA reads TGTGCCAGCCTTTACGGGAGGGCCACTGAAGCTTTCTTT.

This clonotype has a handful of counts. This rearrangement joins TRBV7-2 to TRBJ2-1, with 9 bases fitting TRBD2. Germline trimming cut 4 bases from V and 9 bases from J; bases unmatched to any gene: 7. The length of the CDR3 is 14 residues. Germline V gene data show CDR1 as SGHTA and CDR2 as FQGNSA. CDR3 residues: CASSSSGGWSEQFF. The CDR3 DNA is TGTGCCAGCAGCTCGAGCGGGGGGTGGAGTGAGCAGTTCTTC.

The table lists this clonotype with many counts. The chain joins TRBV7-6 to TRBJ2-7; D uncertain. The germline V and J ends were trimmed by 2 bases and 7 bases, with 9 bases remaining between them. The CDR3 has 12 amino acids. Germline loops: CDR1 SGHVS, CDR2 FNYEAQ. CDR3 in amino acids: CASSLWGGEQYF. The CDR3, as DNA: TGTGCCAGCAGCTTATGGGGTGGAGAGCAGTACTTC. Using reference TRBV7-6 and TRBJ2-7 for the parts outside the CDR3, the full variable domain is GAGVSQSPRYKVTKRGQDVALRCDPISGHVSLYWYRQALGQGPEFLTYFNYEAQQDKSGLPNDRFSAERPEGSISTLTIQRTEQRDSAMYRCASSLWGGEQYFGPGTRLTVT.

The sample holds many counts of this clonotype. The chain employs TRBV5-1 and TRBJ2-3; D is ambiguous. V dropped 5 bases and J dropped 4 bases, with 8 bases sitting between them. The germline gives CDR1 SGHRS, CDR2 YFSETQ. This CDR3 is built from 12 residues. Written as DNA, the CDR3 is TGCGCCAGCAGGCTAGTGGCAGATACGCAGTATTTT. Residues: CASRLVADTQYF.

On this clonotype itself: This may come from a read error, since a much larger clone is one base off. The J gene is TRBJ1-4, the V gene TRBV5-1; D not resolved. The germline V gene encodes CDR1 SGHRS and CDR2 YFSETQ. The length of the CDR3 is 15 residues. Here the CDR3 DNA reads TGCGCCAGCAGCTTGAAGGCAGTTGGCGGTGAAAAACCGTTTTTT. Protein product: CASSLKAVGGEKPFF.

In this sample, this clonotype turned up many times. The chain is built from TRBV20-1 and TRBJ1-2; no clear D. Germline V CDR1 and CDR2: DFQATT, SNEGSKA (reference sequence). The CDR3 is 11 residues long. V lost 5 bases to trimming and J lost 6 bases, with 10 bases between them. CDR3 bases: TGCAGTGCTCCTGGGGAAAATGGCTACACCTTC. It yields the protein CSAPGENGYTF.

This clonotype was observed many times. The rearrangement joins TRBV4-3 to TRBJ1-2; 8 nucleotides align to TRBD1. The CDR3 loop spans 17 amino acids. Germline loops: CDR1 LGHNA, CDR2 YSLEER. J lost 0 bases, V lost 3 bases, and 9 bases had no gene match. Here the CDR3 DNA reads TGCGCCAGCAGCCAGAGCTTCGGGACAGGAGCTAACTATGGCTACACCTTC. Translating gives CASSQSFGTGANYGYTF.

This clonotype showed up many times. This rearrangement joins TRBV7-8 to TRBJ2-3; no clear D. Germline values: CDR1 SGHVS, CDR2 FQNEAQ. The CDR3 runs 14 residues. V was trimmed by 5 bases and J by 6 bases, leaving 15 bases between them. CDR3 DNA sequence: TGTGCCAGCAGCCCGCCGGCCTTAGTTGATACGCAGTATTTT. It yields the protein CASSPPALVDTQYF.

This clonotype came up many times. This chain connects TRBV7-2 to TRBJ2-2; 7 positions agree with TRBD1. Germline assignment: CDR1 SGHTA and CDR2 FQGNSA. CDR3 size: 17 residues. V lost 1 base to trimming and J lost 0 bases; unmatched junction nucleotides: 5. The CDR3 DNA is TGTGCCAGCAGCTTAGGCCTCGGACAGGCGAACACCGGGGAGCTGTTTTTT. It yields the protein CASSLGLGQANTGELFF.

This clonotype was observed at least ten times. V is TRBV29-1 and J is TRBJ2-7, with TRBD1 matching over 9 bases. The germline V gene has CDR1 SQVTM and CDR2 ANQGSEA. V dropped 7 bases and J dropped 3; count of bases not matched to a gene: 7. The CDR3 has 13 amino acids. CDR3 amino acids: CSAGQGRFYEQYF. In nucleotides, the CDR3 is TGCAGCGCCGGACAGGGGAGGTTCTACGAGCAGTACTTC.

V usage is TRBV7-8 and J usage is TRBJ2-5; TRBD1 is a possible D gene (6 bases). The germline V gene encodes CDR1 SGHVS and CDR2 FQNEAQ. V lost 5 bases, J lost 0 bases, and 10 bases lay in between. The CDR3 covers 14 residues. Written as DNA, the CDR3 is TGTGCCAGCAGCGCAGACAGGAACCAAGAGACCCAGTACTTC. It specifies CASSADRNQETQYF. Full variable domain (missing parts from reference TRBV7-8 and TRBJ2-5): GAGVSQSPRYKVAKRGQDVALRCDPISGHVSLFWYQQALGQGPEFLTYFQNEAQLDKSGLPSDRFFAERPEGSVSTLKIQRTQQEDSAVYLCASSADRNQETQYFGPGTRLLVL.

This clonotype was found a few times. The chain employs TRBV19 and TRBJ1-1; TRBD1 is a possible D gene (5 bases). The CDR3 consists of 16 residues. V lost 3 bases, J lost 0 bases, and 14 bases lay in between. Germline CDR1 and CDR2: LNHDA and SQIVND (reference sequence). For the CDR3, the DNA is TGTGCCAGTAGTATTCAGGCGACAGATATGAACACTGAAGCTTTCTTT. Its protein is CASSIQATDMNTEAFF.

The V gene is TRBV4-3, the J gene TRBJ1-5; D is undetermined. CDR1 is LGHNA, CDR2 YSLEER, per germline. V was clipped by 4 bases and J by 0 bases, with 10 bases between them. The CDR3 covers 15 residues. In DNA, the CDR3 is TGCGCCAGCAGCCCCTACCGAAATAGCAATCAGCCCCAGCATTTT. Translating it yields CASSPYRNSNQPQHF.

This clonotype was seen repeatedly, ten times or more. The genes are TRBV6-6 and TRBJ1-1; no definite D call. Trimming stripped 1 base from V and 1 base from J, with 4 bases between. Germline V lookup: CDR1 MNHNY, CDR2 SVGAGI (reference sequence). CDR3 length: 13 residues. The CDR3 bases are TGTGCCAGCAGTTACTTCGGGAACACTGAAGCTTTCTTT. Its protein product is CASSYFGNTEAFF.

This clonotype was recorded at least ten times. J is TRBJ2-7 and V is TRBV28; TRBD1 matches at 8 bases. J gave up 6 bases and V 6 bases, and 16 bases lay outside the gene matches. The CDR3 consists of 16 residues. CDR1 is MDHEN and CDR2 is SYDVKM in the germline V gene. CDR3 protein: CASSPTGGQGNIEQYF. CDR3 coding DNA: TGTGCCAGCAGCCCAACAGGTGGACAGGGAAACATCGAGCAGTACTTC.

At least ten counts were recorded for this clonotype. The chain combines TRBV15 with TRBJ2-3, with 8 bases aligning to TRBD2. The CDR3 is made up of 14 amino acids. CDR1 LNHNV and CDR2 YYDKDF come from the germline V gene (reference sequence). Unmatched junction bases numbered 2, after V lost 1 base and J lost 5 bases. CDR3 coding DNA: TGTGCCACCAGCAGAGCCGGGGGGGTAGATACGCAGTATTTT. Amino acid sequence: CATSRAGGVDTQYF.

The CDR3 DNA follows: TGTGCCAGCAGCTCTGGGACAGAGCTAAAAGAGACCCAGTACTTC. Residues: CASSSGTELKETQYF. The gene calls are TRBV7-9 and TRBJ2-5; 7 positions match TRBD1. CDR3 length: 15 amino acids. Looked up from germline, CDR1 is SEHNR and CDR2 is FQNEAQ (reference sequence). V shed 4 bases and J 3 bases; nucleotides not matched to a gene: 8.

This clonotype was counted at least ten times. The chain recombines TRBV29-1 with TRBJ2-3; D may be TRBD1 (5 bases). The CDR3 covers 18 residues. Germline V gene sequence: CDR1 SQVTM, CDR2 ANQGSEA. V dropped 1 base and J dropped 4 bases, with 24 bases sitting between them. The CDR3 sequence: CSVEGSGWRGQGADTQYF. CDR3 DNA sequence: TGCAGCGTTGAAGGCTCAGGGTGGCGCGGACAAGGGGCAGATACGCAGTATTTT.

There are many counts of this clonotype. The rearrangement links TRBV20-1 to TRBJ2-1; D call uncertain. CDR3 length: 11 residues. Trimming took off 3 bases at V and 3 bases at J, with 3 bases between the two ends. The germline V gene has CDR1 DFQATT and CDR2 SNEGSKA (reference sequence). The CDR3 loop is CSARDYNEQFF. In DNA form, the CDR3 reads TGCAGTGCTAGGGACTACAATGAGCAGTTCTTC.

This CDR3 is CSVGDRRGSGNTIYF. The CDR3 region has the DNA TGCAGCGTCGGGGACCGCAGGGGGTCTGGAAACACCATATATTTT. V is TRBV29-1 and J is TRBJ1-3; 7 bases fit TRBD1. The J segment lost 1 base and the V segment lost 6 bases, leaving 9 bases of the junction unmatched. The CDR3 has 15 amino acids. CDR1 is SQVTM, CDR2 ANQGSEA, per germline. The variable domain in full, with the rest retrieved from reference TRBV29-1 and TRBJ1-3, is SAVISQKPSRDICQRGTSLTIQCQVDSQVTMMFWYRQQPGQSLTLIATANQGSEATYESGFVIDKFPISRPNLTFSTLTVSNMSPEDSSIYLCSVGDRRGSGNTIYFGEGSWLTVV.

The V gene is TRBV19, the J gene TRBJ2-1; the D is unclear. The CDR3 is 15 residues long. Germline V gene sequence: CDR1 LNHDA, CDR2 SQIVND (reference sequence). V gave up 6 bases and J gave up 5 bases, with 17 bases separating them. CDR3 sequence: CASRPRADFNNEQFF. The CDR3 DNA sequence: TGTGCCAGTAGACCTCGGGCGGATTTCAACAATGAGCAGTTCTTC.

The sample holds many counts of this clonotype. This sequence joins TRBV5-8 and TRBJ2-1; the D gene is possibly TRBD2 (6 bases). Per the germline V gene, CDR1 is SGHTS and CDR2 is YDEGEE. This CDR3 contains 16 residues. The ends were cut back, 0 bases at V and 0 bases at J, with 10 bases in the middle. The CDR3 is CASSLVSGYSYNEQFF. The CDR3, as DNA: TGTGCCAGCAGCTTGGTTAGCGGCTACTCCTACAATGAGCAGTTCTTC.